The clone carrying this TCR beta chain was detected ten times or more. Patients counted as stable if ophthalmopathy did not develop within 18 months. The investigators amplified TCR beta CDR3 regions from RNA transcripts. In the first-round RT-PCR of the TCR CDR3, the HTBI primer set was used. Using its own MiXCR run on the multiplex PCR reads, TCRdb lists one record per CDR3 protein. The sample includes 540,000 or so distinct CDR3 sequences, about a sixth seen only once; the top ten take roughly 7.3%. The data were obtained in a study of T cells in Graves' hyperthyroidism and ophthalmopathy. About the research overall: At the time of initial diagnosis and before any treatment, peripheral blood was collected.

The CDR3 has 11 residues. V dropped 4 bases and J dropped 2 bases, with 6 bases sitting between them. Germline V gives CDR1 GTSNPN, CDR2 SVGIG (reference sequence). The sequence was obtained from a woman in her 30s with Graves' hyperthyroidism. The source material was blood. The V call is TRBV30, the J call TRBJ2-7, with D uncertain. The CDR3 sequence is CAWMQTYEQYF. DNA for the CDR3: TGTGCCTGGATGCAGACCTACGAGCAGTACTTC.